What follows describes a single T cell receptor (beta chain). Its specificity is not known. The assay was immunoSEQ multiplex PCR, and TCRdb's table has in-frame clones only and misses some. The sample lists under 200,000 clones, just under 90% occurring once. The sample is drawn from a study of cytomegalovirus exposure and HLA in healthy donors. Overall study findings and caveats: The study listed roughly 150 cytomegalovirus-associated TCR beta chains. Specificity for CMV antigens was confirmed in vitro for a few of the CMV-associated chains. Rarity held for most TCR sequences, but there were some public TCRs that occurred in many donors.

The CDR3 is made up of 20 amino acids. The trim removed 5 bases at V and 8 bases at J, leaving 23 bases unmatched. Germline values: CDR1 LNHNV, CDR2 YYDKDF (reference sequence). This receptor was taken from a man aged 18 to 30 in good health and CMV-seropositive. The chain is built from TRBV15 and TRBJ2-1; 11 nucleotides align to TRBD2. Sequencing input: PBMCs. In DNA, the CDR3 is TGTGCCACCAGCGGAGGAGGGCCCGGGCTAGCGGGAGGTTTTGGCGATGAGCAGTTCTTC. It is translated as CATSGGGPGLAGGFGDEQFF.